The 3 T cell receptor beta chains below all came from one sample that was sequenced in a study of blood T cell repertoires in COVID-19 (TCRdb year 2020). Libraries were made using the immunoSEQ multiplex PCR assay. TCRdb retrieved this table from immuneACCESS and kept in-frame rearrangements only. Not all clones are present; in checked studies, unresolved V genes account for under half, and no reason is known for the remainder. This sample is represented by about 180,000 clones; about 91% of them were singletons. The ten largest clones take up about 3.9% of the sample. Sequencing was carried out using peripheral blood. The receptors stem from a woman under 40 with acute or convalescent COVID-19.

V and J are TRBV19 and TRBJ2-2; D is possibly TRBD1 (6 bases). Germline V gives CDR1 LNHDA, CDR2 SQIVND (reference sequence). Trimming removed 6 bases at V and 1 base at J, with 9 bases between. The CDR3 spans 14 residues. The CDR3 DNA is TGTGCCAGTAGCAGGGACAAGAACACCGGGGAGCTGTTTTTT. The encoded protein is CASSRDKNTGELFF.

In nucleotides, the CDR3 is TGTGCCAGCAGTTTGACCCCAGGCCTTGGAAACACCATATATTTT. Residues: CASSLTPGLGNTIYF. The rearrangement uses TRBV27 and TRBJ1-3; D ambiguous. The germline CDR1 and CDR2 sequences are MNHEY and SMNVEV (reference sequence). This CDR3 has 15 amino acids. V was trimmed by 3 bases and J by 3 bases, leaving 12 bases between them.

This chain joins TRBV12-3 or TRBV12-4 and TRBJ1-4; tentatively, D is TRBD1 (6 bases). The V end lost 5 bases, the J end lost 7 bases, and 11 bases lay between the germline ends. This CDR3 is built from 13 residues. Written as DNA, the CDR3 is TGTGCCAGCAGTGGGGGCGCATCTGAAAAACTGTTTTTT. Its protein product is CASSGGASEKLFF.